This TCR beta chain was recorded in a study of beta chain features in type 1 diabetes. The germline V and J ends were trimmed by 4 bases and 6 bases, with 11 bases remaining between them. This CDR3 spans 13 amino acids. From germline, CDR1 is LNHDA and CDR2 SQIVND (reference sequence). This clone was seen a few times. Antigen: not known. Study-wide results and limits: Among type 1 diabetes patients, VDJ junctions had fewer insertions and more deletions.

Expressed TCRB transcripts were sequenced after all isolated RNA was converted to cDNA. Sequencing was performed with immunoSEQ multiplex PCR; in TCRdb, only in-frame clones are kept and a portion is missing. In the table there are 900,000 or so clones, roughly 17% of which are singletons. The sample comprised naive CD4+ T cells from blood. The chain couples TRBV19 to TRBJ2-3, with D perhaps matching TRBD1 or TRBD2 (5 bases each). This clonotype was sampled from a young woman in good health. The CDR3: CASSKPGTDTQYF. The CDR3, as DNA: TGTGCCAGTAGTAAGCCGGGGACGGATACGCAGTATTTT.